Following are 5 T cell receptor beta chains from one sample sequenced in a study of response to subunit inactivated influenza vaccine. TCRdb independently ran MiXCR on the RT-PCR reads; one entry per CDR3 protein. This table has approximately 490,000 distinct CDR3 sequences, more than 7% appearing once. This specimen consisted of PBMCs from blood, obtained 23 to 25 months after vaccination. These receptors all stem from a man between 50 and 69 years old who received an inactivated influenza vaccine.

This clonotype showed up many times. The V call is TRBV4-1, the J call TRBJ2-4; D uncertain. This CDR3 contains 15 residues. CDR1 is MGHRA, CDR2 YSYEKL, per germline. The ends were cut back, 1 base at V and 0 bases at J, with 7 bases in the middle. The CDR3 loop is CASSQVDLAKNIQYF. The CDR3 coding sequence is TGCGCCAGCAGCCAAGTCGACCTAGCCAAAAACATTCAGTACTTC.

The rearrangement uses TRBV4-3 and TRBJ2-7; TRBD1 matches at 7 bases. The CDR3 extends over 16 amino acids. Germline trimming cut 0 bases from V and 3 bases from J; bases unmatched to any gene: 8. Germline lookup yields CDR1 LGHNA and CDR2 YSLEER. The CDR3 DNA follows: TGCGCCAGCAGCCAAGACCCCCCGCCAGGGGGCTACGAGCAGTACTTC. It encodes CASSQDPPPGGYEQYF.

In this sample, this clonotype turned up many times. In DNA, the CDR3 is TGTGCCATCAGTGAGCCCAGGAGCTATAGCAATCAGCCCCAGCATTTT. Translated, it gives CAISEPRSYSNQPQHF. The genes are TRBV10-3 and TRBJ1-5; D is unresolved. Trimming pared 2 bases from V and 0 bases from J, leaving 11 bases between. Germline CDR1 and CDR2: ENHRY and SYGVKD. The CDR3 is 16 residues long.

The chain couples TRBV5-1 to TRBJ1-1; possible D gene TRBD1, 5 bases. This CDR3 is 15 amino acids long. CDR1 is SGHRS and CDR2 is YFSETQ in the germline V gene. Trimming left V 0 bases short and J 2 bases short, with 11 bases between. The chain's CDR3 is CASSLEGLVNTEAFF. As DNA, the CDR3 is TGCGCCAGCAGCTTGGAGGGGCTCGTAAACACTGAAGCTTTCTTT. Variable domain in full (rest from reference TRBV5-1 and TRBJ1-1): KAGVTQTPRYLIKTRGQQVTLSCSPISGHRSVSWYQQTPGQGLQFLFEYFSETQRNKGNFPGRFSGRQFSNSRSEMNVSTLELGDSALYLCASSLEGLVNTEAFFGQGTRLTVV.

This clonotype came up many times. The chain employs TRBV28 and TRBJ2-1; D might be TRBD1 or TRBD2, each matching 5 bases. The germline V gene has CDR1 MDHEN and CDR2 SYDVKM. V lost 8 bases to trimming and J lost 9 bases, with 20 bases between them. The CDR3 runs to 14 residues. The CDR3 DNA reads as TGTGCCAGCGGGGAGCGAGGACAATCAATTGAGCAGTTCTTC. This encodes CASGERGQSIEQFF.